A single T cell receptor (beta chain) is shown here with its context. The entry originates in a study of cytomegalovirus exposure and HLA in healthy donors. In germline, CDR1 is LNHDA, CDR2 SQIVND (reference sequence). The V end lost 7 bases, the J end lost 3 bases, and 19 bases lay between the germline ends. The CDR3 length is 15 residues. PCR employed 60 Vbeta and 13 Jbeta primers. Sequencing was performed with immunoSEQ multiplex PCR; in TCRdb, only in-frame clones are kept and a portion is missing. The table lists about 94,000 clones, over 50% of them singletons, with about 3.9% in the top ten. The receptor comes from a young man in good health and CMV-seronegative. V usage is TRBV19 and J usage is TRBJ2-7; tentatively, D is TRBD2 (6 bases). The sequencing input was PBMCs. DNA for the CDR3: TGTGCCAGTAAGAGTTTGACGGGAGCTATCTACGAGCAGTACTTC. The encoded protein is CASKSLTGAIYEQYF.